This entry lists 5 T cell receptor beta chains sequenced from one sample in a study of T-cell reconstitution after alpha-beta-depleted transplantation in children. Preparation of the TCRbeta library involved a method that used unique molecular identifiers. TCRdb independently ran MiXCR on the PCR reads; one entry per CDR3 protein. The data contain some 240,000 distinct CDR3 sequences, around 9.7% of them singletons. The material was PBMCs from the stem cell graft donor, obtained from the stem cell graft. The receptors derive from a human donor who donated a stem cell graft to a child with SCID.

This clonotype was seen a handful of times. This chain connects TRBV19 to TRBJ1-6; D gene ambiguous. Trimming took off 8 bases at V and 6 bases at J, with 2 bases between the two ends. The CDR3 is 10 amino acids. Germline CDR1 reads LNHDA; CDR2 reads SQIVND (reference sequence). The CDR3 here is CASGNSPLHF. In nucleotides, the CDR3 is TGTGCCAGTGGTAATTCACCCCTCCACTTT.

In regard to this clonotype: A read error may produce the germline difference seen at one junction end. The chain recombines TRBV6-2 or TRBV6-3 with TRBJ1-1; D remains ambiguous. The CDR3 is 14 residues long. The germline V gene encodes CDR1 MNHEY and CDR2 SVGEGT. The CDR3 DNA reads TGTGCCAGCAGTGTGGACGGTTACAACAGTGAAGCTTTCTTT. Amino acids: CASSVDGYNSEAFF.

The table lists this clonotype with many counts. The chain couples TRBV9 to TRBJ2-2, with a weak D call TRBD1 (6 bases). The germline V and J ends were trimmed by 0 bases and 0 bases, with 6 bases remaining between them. CDR1 is SGDLS, CDR2 YYNGEE, per germline. The CDR3 extends over 15 amino acids. The CDR3 loop is CASSVGDTNTGELFF. The CDR3 nucleotides are TGTGCCAGCAGCGTAGGGGACACGAACACCGGGGAGCTGTTTTTT.

This clonotype was found many times. The V gene is TRBV7-2, the J gene TRBJ2-1; TRBD2 agrees at 15 bases. Germline lookup yields CDR1 SGHTA and CDR2 FQGNSA. V dropped 4 bases and J dropped 6; count of bases not matched to a gene: 7. CDR3 length: 17 residues. CDR3 sequence (DNA): TGTGCCAGCAGCTCCCGGACTAGCGGGGGGGCAATCAATGAGCAGTTCTTC. Its translation: CASSSRTSGGAINEQFF.

This clonotype showed up many times. This rearrangement joins TRBV5-1 to TRBJ1-1; D uncertain. Per germline, CDR1 SGHRS and CDR2 YFSETQ. The CDR3 covers 15 residues. Trimming left V 5 bases short and J 0 bases short, with 14 bases between. CDR3: CASRDFVGMNTEAFF. CDR3 coding DNA: TGCGCCAGCAGGGACTTCGTGGGGATGAACACTGAAGCTTTCTTT.